This TCR beta chain was observed in a study of cytomegalovirus exposure and HLA in healthy donors. The CDR3 consists of 16 residues. V shed 8 bases, J shed 2 bases, and the junction held 9 bases outside the gene matches. The V gene's germline CDR1 is KGHSH and CDR2 LQKENI. The study ran its PCR with 60 Vbeta and 13 Jbeta primers. The method was immunoSEQ multiplex PCR; TCRdb's version includes in-frame clones alone and lacks a portion of them. The sample lists 120,000 to 150,000 clones, approximately 82% occurring once. The receptor comes from a woman in her forties in good health and CMV-seronegative. The chain joins TRBV18 to TRBJ2-3, with 11 bases that match TRBD2. The sequenced sample consisted of PBMCs. In DNA, the CDR3 is TGTGCCAGCCGACTGGGACTAGCGGAATCCACAGATACGCAGTATTTT. It codes for CASRLGLAESTDTQYF.